Below are 22 T cell receptor beta chains sequenced from a single sample in a study of blood T cell repertoires in COVID-19. Repertoires were generated with immunoSEQ multiplex PCR, while TCRdb's copy carries only in-frame clones and drops some. In the table there are 350,000 to 450,000 clones, 70% to 90% of which are singletons. The sequencing sample was made of peripheral blood. These receptors all stem from a woman in her forties with COVID-19, enrolled during active disease.

The CDR3 protein is CASSPTGGPTNTGELFF. The CDR3 DNA is TGTGCCAGCAGTCCGACAGGGGGCCCTACGAACACCGGGGAGCTGTTTTTT. This sequence joins TRBV6-6 and TRBJ2-2, with TRBD1 identical over 10 bases. J lost 0 bases, V lost 5 bases, and 6 bases had no gene match. There are 17 residues in the CDR3. The germline CDR1 and CDR2 sequences are MNHNY and SVGAGI (reference sequence).

The J gene is TRBJ1-2, the V gene TRBV12-3 or TRBV12-4; the match to TRBD1 covers 8 bases. The CDR3 totals 13 residues. J gave up 8 bases and V 3 bases, and 5 bases lay outside the gene matches. Here the CDR3 reads CASSLSDRGGYTF. In DNA form, the CDR3 reads TGTGCCAGCAGTTTGAGTGACAGGGGAGGCTACACCTTC.

This chain links TRBV28 with TRBJ1-4, with a possible D match to TRBD1 (5 bases). Germline CDR1 and CDR2: MDHEN and SYDVKM. With 3 bases removed from V and 0 bases from J, the gap between germline ends came to 8 bases. This CDR3 region has 15 residues. CDR3: CASSFWGATNEKLFF. The CDR3 DNA reads TGTGCCAGCAGTTTTTGGGGGGCAACTAATGAAAAACTGTTTTTT.

This clone was counted between two and nine times. V is TRBV12-5 and J is TRBJ2-1; 8 bases align to TRBD2. The V and J ends lost 0 bases and 10 bases, in that order; junction bases with no gene match: 11. This CDR3 has 16 amino acids. The germline V gene encodes CDR1 LGHNT and CDR2 FRNRAP. This CDR3 reads CASGLVPGGTLAEQFF. In DNA form, the CDR3 reads TGTGCTAGTGGTTTGGTACCGGGGGGGACGCTGGCGGAGCAGTTCTTC.

This clone was observed a handful of times. V usage is TRBV6-5 and J usage is TRBJ2-7; TRBD1 matches 8 bases. J gave up 3 bases and V 2 bases, and 3 bases lay outside the gene matches. Germline V gene lookup returns CDR1 MNHEY and CDR2 SVGAGI. The CDR3 runs to 14 residues. CDR3 residues: CASSYADRVYEQYF. CDR3 sequence (DNA): TGTGCCAGCAGTTACGCGGACAGGGTCTACGAGCAGTACTTC.

This clone came up once. The chain has TRBV3-1 (or the pseudogene TRBV3-2) and TRBJ1-2, with TRBD1 as a possible D gene (5 bases). The germline V gene encodes CDR1 LGHDT and CDR2 YNNKEL (reference sequence). The germline V and J ends were trimmed by 0 bases and 8 bases, with 16 bases remaining between them. This CDR3 is 15 amino acids long. The CDR3 here is CASSQDHARVWGYTF. CDR3 nucleotide sequence: TGTGCCAGCAGCCAAGACCACGCCAGGGTCTGGGGCTACACCTTC.

This clone was seen only once. The CDR3: CASSHRTGQSSYEQYF. CDR3 in DNA: TGTGCCAGCAGCCATCGGACAGGGCAAAGCTCCTACGAGCAGTACTTC. This chain joins TRBV7-2 and TRBJ2-7; 8 bases line up with TRBD1. CDR3 length equals 16 residues. After removal of 5 bases from V and 0 bases from J, the junction contained 9 bases not matched to a gene. Germline-derived CDR1 and CDR2 are SGHTA and FQGNSA.

This clone was detected a few times. The chain uses TRBV28 and TRBJ1-2; no reliable D call. The germline V gene encodes CDR1 MDHEN and CDR2 SYDVKM. The CDR3 has 14 amino acids. Trimming took off 1 base at V and 4 bases at J, with 10 bases between the two ends. CDR3 nucleotide sequence: TGTGCCAGCAGTTTATTGTCGGACTCCTATGGCTACACCTTC. This gives the protein CASSLLSDSYGYTF.

The chain links TRBV11-2 to TRBJ1-2, with D possibly matching TRBD1 (6 bases). Germline V CDR1 and CDR2: SGHAT, FQNNGV. This CDR3 has 16 amino acids. V was pared by 5 bases and J by 4 bases, with 20 bases between. The CDR3 reads CASSPSGQRRTYGYTF. DNA of the CDR3: TGTGCCAGCAGCCCGTCAGGACAGAGACGTACCTATGGCTACACCTTC. The entire variable domain, with the rest obtained from reference TRBV11-2 and TRBJ1-2, is as follows: EAGVAQSPRYKIIEKRQSVAFWCNPISGHATLYWYQQILGQGPKLLIQFQNNGVVDDSQLPKDRFSAERLKGVDSTLKIQPAKLEDSAVYLCASSPSGQRRTYGYTFGSGTRLTVV.

This rearrangement joins TRBV28 to TRBJ2-3; 9 bases match TRBD2. Germline CDR1 MDHEN, CDR2 SYDVKM. CDR3 length equals 14 residues. Trimming at V came to 6 bases and at J to 4 bases, leaving 5 bases not matched to a gene. CDR3 DNA sequence: TGTGCCAGCAGCTTAGCGGGAGAGGCAGATACGCAGTATTTT. Translating it yields CASSLAGEADTQYF.

A remark on this clone: The same CDR3 can be traced to other DNA sequences in this sample. The chain employs TRBV19 and TRBJ2-7, with 7 bases matching TRBD1. Germline V gene lookup returns CDR1 LNHDA and CDR2 SQIVND (reference sequence). The junction had 16 bases not matched to a gene; V was cut back by 4 bases and J by 7 bases. This CDR3 is built from 16 residues. In DNA form, the CDR3 reads TGTGCCAGTAGTACGTCCCGGGACAGTGCCAACTATGAGCAGTACTTC. Translating it yields CASSTSRDSANYEQYF.

This sequence joins TRBV5-4 and TRBJ2-5; 8 bases agree with TRBD1. This CDR3 region has 15 residues. In germline, CDR1 is SGHNT, CDR2 YYREEE (reference sequence). Trimming at V came to 6 bases and at J to 2 bases, leaving 9 bases not matched to a gene. The CDR3 reads CASTGDRTPQETQYF. In DNA, the CDR3 is TGTGCCAGCACCGGGGACAGGACGCCTCAAGAGACCCAGTACTTC.

J is TRBJ1-1 and V is TRBV4-1; 7 positions agree with TRBD1. The V gene end was trimmed by 4 bases and the J gene end by 1 base; junction bases not matched to a gene: 6. The CDR3 consists of 15 residues. Germline CDR1 reads MGHRA; CDR2 reads YSYEKL. CDR3 in amino acids: CASSLDRARNTEAFF. The CDR3 DNA follows: TGCGCCAGCAGCCTCGACAGGGCGAGGAACACTGAAGCTTTCTTT.

The chain combines TRBV5-6 with TRBJ1-3; D may be TRBD1 (5 bases). The germline CDR1 and CDR2 sequences are SGHDT and YYEEEE. The V gene lost 5 bases and the J gene lost 1 base, with 7 bases spanning the gap. The CDR3 runs 13 residues. CDR3 in amino acids: CASRRGSGNTIYF. CDR3 DNA: TGTGCCAGCAGAAGGGGTTCTGGAAACACCATATATTTT.

V usage is TRBV27 and J usage is TRBJ2-1; 13 nucleotides match TRBD2. Germline assignment: CDR1 MNHEY and CDR2 SMNVEV (reference sequence). The CDR3 totals 16 residues. V lost 6 bases, J lost 4 bases, and 6 bases stayed unmatched. DNA of the CDR3: TGTGCCAGCAGCCGACCGGGACTAGCGGGATACAATGAGCAGTTCTTC. Translated: CASSRPGLAGYNEQFF.

CDR3 protein: CASSSVGQRYGYTF. In DNA form, the CDR3 reads TGTGCCAGCAGTTCCGTGGGACAGCGCTATGGCTACACCTTC. The chain employs TRBV6-5 and TRBJ1-2; 7 bases agree with TRBD1. From germline, CDR1 is MNHEY and CDR2 SVGAGI. The CDR3 is 14 residues long. Unmatched junction bases numbered 6, after V lost 4 bases and J lost 4 bases.

For the CDR3, the DNA is TGTGCCAGCAGCCAGGCTTCGGGGACTGAAGCTTTCTTT. Encoded protein: CASSQASGTEAFF. The chain joins TRBV14 to TRBJ1-1, with no clear D. Between the trimmed V and J ends, which lost 3 bases and 5 bases, there was a span of 10 bases. The CDR3 is made up of 13 amino acids. Germline CDR1 is SGHDN and CDR2 is FVKESK.

V usage is TRBV12-3 or TRBV12-4 and J usage is TRBJ2-7; D remains unclear. The CDR3 is 13 amino acids. Between the trimmed V and J ends, which lost 2 bases and 5 bases, there was a span of 10 bases. DNA of the CDR3: TGTGCCAGCAGTTTAAGGAGTTCCCACGAGCAGTACTTC. It translates to CASSLRSSHEQYF.

V gene TRBV7-3 combines with J gene TRBJ2-1, with TRBD1 matching over 10 bases. J lost 9 bases, V lost 5 bases, and 10 bases had no gene match. The CDR3 totals 15 residues. The germline CDR1 and CDR2 sequences are SGHTA and FQGTGA. In DNA, the CDR3 is TGTGCCAGCAGCCCCGGGACAGGGGCACGAAGTGAGCAGTTCTTC. Its protein product is CASSPGTGARSEQFF.

J is TRBJ1-2 and V is TRBV9; 8 bases map to TRBD1. CDR1 is SGDLS, CDR2 YYNGEE, per germline. V dropped 0 bases and J dropped 13; count of bases not matched to a gene: 8. The CDR3 runs to 13 residues. The CDR3 DNA follows: TGTGCCAGCAGCGTAGCTACCGGACAGGGCACCACCTTC. It is translated as CASSVATGQGTTF.

V and J are TRBV30 and TRBJ2-7; tentatively, D is TRBD2 (6 bases). This CDR3 spans 12 amino acids. The V end lost 3 bases, the J end lost 5 bases, and 11 bases lay between the germline ends. Germline V gene data show CDR1 as GTSNPN and CDR2 as SVGIG (reference sequence). The DNA for the CDR3 is TGTGCCTGGAGGCCCGGGGGTCACGAGCAGTACTTC. This translates into CAWRPGGHEQYF.

V usage is TRBV2 and J usage is TRBJ1-6, with no clear D. Germline-derived CDR1 and CDR2 are SNHLY and FYNNEI. The CDR3 is 14 amino acids. Trimming removed 3 bases from V and 7 bases from J, with 10 bases in between. The DNA for the CDR3 is TGTGCCAGCAGTGAGAGTTTCACCAATTCACCCCTCCACTTT. Its protein product is CASSESFTNSPLHF.